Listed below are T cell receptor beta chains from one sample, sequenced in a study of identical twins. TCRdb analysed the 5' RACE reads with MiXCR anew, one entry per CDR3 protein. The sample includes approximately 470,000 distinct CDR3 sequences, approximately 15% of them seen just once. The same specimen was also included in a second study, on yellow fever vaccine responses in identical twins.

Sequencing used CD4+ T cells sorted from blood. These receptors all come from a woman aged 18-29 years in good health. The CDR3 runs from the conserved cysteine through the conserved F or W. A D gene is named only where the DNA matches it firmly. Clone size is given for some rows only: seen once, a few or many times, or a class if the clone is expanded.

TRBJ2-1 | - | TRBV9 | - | CASSVEGNGGQGYNEQFF | TGTGCCAGCAGCGTAGAGGGGAATGGGGGGCAGGGTTACAATGAGCAGTTCTTC
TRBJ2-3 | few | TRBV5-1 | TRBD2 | CASSFEGGGTDTQYF | TGCGCCAGCAGCTTTGAGGGAGGGGGCACAGATACGCAGTATTTT
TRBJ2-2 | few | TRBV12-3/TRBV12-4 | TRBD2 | CASSSGLAVTGELFF | TGTGCCAGCAGCTCGGGACTAGCGGTAACCGGGGAGCTGTTTTTT
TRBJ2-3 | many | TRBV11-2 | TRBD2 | CASSSRTSGNIQTDTQYF | TGTGCCAGCAGCTCGCGGACTAGCGGGAACATCCAGACAGATACGCAGTATTTT
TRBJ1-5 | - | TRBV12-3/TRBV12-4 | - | CASSFLNKGSNQPQHF | TGTGCCAGCAGTTTTCTGAACAAGGGGAGCAATCAGCCCCAGCATTTT
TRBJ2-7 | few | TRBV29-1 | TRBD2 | CSVVGGDSSYEQYF | TGCAGCGTTGTCGGGGGGGATAGCTCCTACGAGCAGTACTTC
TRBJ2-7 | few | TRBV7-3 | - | CASSANSGWEQYF | TGTGCCAGCAGCGCAAACAGTGGTTGGGAGCAGTACTTC
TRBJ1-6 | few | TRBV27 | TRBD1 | CASSMGQGSHNSPLHF | TGTGCCAGCAGTATGGGACAGGGTAGTCATAATTCACCCCTCCACTTT
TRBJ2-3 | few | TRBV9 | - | CASSVGSGASTDTQYF | TGTGCCAGCAGCGTAGGTAGCGGCGCTAGCACAGATACGCAGTATTTT
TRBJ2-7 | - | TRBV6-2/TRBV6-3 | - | CASSYSRTAGGNYEQYF | TGTGCCAGCAGTTACTCAAGAACGGCAGGGGGGAACTACGAGCAGTACTTC
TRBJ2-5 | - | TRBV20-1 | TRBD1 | CSARDNAGGGETQYF | TGCAGTGCTAGAGATAACGCAGGGGGCGGGGAGACCCAGTACTTC
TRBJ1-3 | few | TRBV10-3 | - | CAITQGAGNTIYF | TGTGCCATCACCCAGGGAGCTGGAAACACCATATATTTT
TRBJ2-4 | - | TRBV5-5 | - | CASSLIGQGAKNIQYF | TGTGCCAGCAGCTTGATCGGTCAGGGGGCCAAAAACATTCAGTACTTC
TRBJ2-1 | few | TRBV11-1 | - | CASSLNLVANEQFF | TGTGCCAGCAGCTTAAATTTAGTGGCGAATGAGCAGTTCTTC
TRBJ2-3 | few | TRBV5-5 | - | CASSDAGFTDTQYF | TGTGCCAGCAGCGATGCGGGATTCACAGATACGCAGTATTTT
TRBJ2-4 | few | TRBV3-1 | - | CASSQGTENIQYF | TGTGCCAGCAGCCAAGGGACAGAAAACATTCAGTACTTC
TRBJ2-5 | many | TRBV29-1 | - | CSVESRAQETQYF | TGCAGCGTTGAATCCAGGGCTCAAGAGACCCAGTACTTC
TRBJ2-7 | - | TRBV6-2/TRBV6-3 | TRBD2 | CASSRRTSGWSSYEQYF | TGTGCCAGCAGCCGTCGGACTAGCGGGTGGAGCTCCTACGAGCAGTACTTC
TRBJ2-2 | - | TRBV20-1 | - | CSARDRQRSAGELFF | TGCAGTGCTAGAGATCGGCAGAGGTCCGCCGGGGAGCTGTTTTTT
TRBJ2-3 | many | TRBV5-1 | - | CASSLGLLTDTQYF | TGTGCCAGCAGCCTTGGACTCCTCACAGATACGCAGTATTTT
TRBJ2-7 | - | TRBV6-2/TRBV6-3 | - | CASSFGLEMGQYF | TGTGCCAGCAGTTTCGGACTCGAAATGGGGCAGTACTTC
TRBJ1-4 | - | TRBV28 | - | CASSPPQEKLFF | TGTGCCAGCAGCCCACCCCAGGAAAAACTGTTTTTT
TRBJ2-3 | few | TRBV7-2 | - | CASTTRAGDTQYF | TGTGCCAGCACCACCCGGGCAGGGGATACGCAGTATTTT
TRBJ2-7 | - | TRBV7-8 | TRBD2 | CASSLGLAEGLEQYF | TGTGCCAGCAGCTTAGGACTAGCGGAGGGGCTCGAGCAGTACTTC
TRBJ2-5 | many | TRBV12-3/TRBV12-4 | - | CASTIGQVYQETQYF | TGTGCCAGCACTATAGGGCAGGTCTACCAAGAGACCCAGTACTTC
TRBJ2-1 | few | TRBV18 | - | CASSPEVGLNEQFF | TGTGCCAGCTCACCAGAGGTTGGCCTCAATGAGCAGTTCTTC
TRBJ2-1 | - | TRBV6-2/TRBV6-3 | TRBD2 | CASSYIRLAGGNEQFF | TGTGCCAGCAGTTACATAAGACTAGCGGGAGGGAATGAGCAGTTCTTC
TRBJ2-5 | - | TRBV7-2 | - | CASSQGGEKETQYF | TGTGCCAGCAGTCAGGGGGGAGAGAAAGAGACCCAGTACTTC
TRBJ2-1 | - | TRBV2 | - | CASSAGKSYNEQFF | TGTGCCAGCAGTGCGGGCAAATCCTACAATGAGCAGTTCTTC
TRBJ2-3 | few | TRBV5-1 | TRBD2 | CASSLSGTSGGDTQYF | TGCGCCAGCAGCTTGAGCGGGACTAGCGGGGGAGATACGCAGTATTTT
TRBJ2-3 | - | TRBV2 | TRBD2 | CASSERAAGEGDTQYF | TGTGCCAGCAGTGAGAGGGCTGCGGGAGAAGGAGATACGCAGTATTTT
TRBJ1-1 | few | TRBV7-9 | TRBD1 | CASSQRDRGSEAFF | TGTGCCAGCAGCCAACGGGACAGGGGCTCTGAAGCTTTCTTT
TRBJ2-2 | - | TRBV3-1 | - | CASSHSRVPNTGELFF | TGTGCCAGCAGCCATTCCCGGGTTCCCAACACCGGGGAGCTGTTTTTT
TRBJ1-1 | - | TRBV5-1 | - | CASRGRVNTEAFF | TGCGCCAGCAGGGGACGGGTGAACACTGAAGCTTTCTTT
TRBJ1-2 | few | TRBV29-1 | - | CSVEYRINYGYTF | TGCAGCGTTGAGTATCGGATTAACTATGGCTACACCTTC
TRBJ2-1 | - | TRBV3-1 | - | CASSLSFGMNNEQFF | TGTGCCAGCAGCCTTTCTTTTGGGATGAACAATGAGCAGTTCTTC
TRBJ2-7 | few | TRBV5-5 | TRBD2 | CASSRQTSANPSYEQYF | TGTGCCAGCAGCAGACAGACTAGCGCGAATCCTTCCTACGAGCAGTACTTC
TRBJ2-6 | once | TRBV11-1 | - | CASSLFGAGLRSGANVLTF | TGTGCCAGCAGCTTATTCGGGGCAGGGTTGAGGTCTGGGGCCAACGTCCTGACTTTC
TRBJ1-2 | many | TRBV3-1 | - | CASSRPGQNYGYTF | TGTGCCAGCAGCCGACCCGGACAGAACTATGGCTACACCTTC
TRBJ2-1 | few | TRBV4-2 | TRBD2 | CASSQDPGLAAYNEQFF | TGTGCCAGCAGCCAAGATCCGGGACTAGCGGCCTACAATGAGCAGTTCTTC
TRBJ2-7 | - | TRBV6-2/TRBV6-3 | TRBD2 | CASSREVEQYF | TGTGCCAGCAGCCGGGAGGTAGAGCAGTACTTC
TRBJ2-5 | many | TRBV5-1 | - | CASSWGQETQYF | TGCGCCAGCAGCTGGGGGCAAGAGACCCAGTACTTC
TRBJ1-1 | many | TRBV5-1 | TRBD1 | CASSSGQIIMNTEAFF | TGCGCCAGCAGTTCGGGACAGATTATCATGAACACTGAAGCTTTCTTT
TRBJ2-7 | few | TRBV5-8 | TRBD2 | CASSLSLAGEQYF | TGTGCCAGCAGCTTGTCCCTAGCGGGGGAGCAGTACTTC
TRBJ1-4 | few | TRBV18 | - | CASSPRGSSNEKLFF | TGTGCCAGCTCACCGAGGGGCAGTTCTAATGAAAAACTGTTTTTT
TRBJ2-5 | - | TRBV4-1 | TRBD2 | CASSQDPGLAGVQETQYF | TGCGCCAGCAGCCAAGACCCTGGACTAGCGGGGGTTCAAGAGACCCAGTACTTC